This TCR beta chain was captured by sequencing in a study of T cell responses to AZD1222 COVID-19 vaccine (dated by TCRdb to about 2021). With regard to the full study: AZD1222 recipients with second doses at about 4 weeks or about 12 weeks were pooled, because spike-specific TCR depth and breadth did not differ between schedules. TCR sequencing was performed for about 250 trial participants, of whom around 200 were given two doses of AZD1222 and some 26 were given two doses of MenACWY control vaccine. Trial participants were enrolled into age subgroups of 18-55, 56-69 and 70-plus years, which contained 148, 28 and 57 TCR-sequenced participants, respectively.

The CDR3 regions of human TCRbeta chains were analyzed by immunosequencing. Regarding the original processing steps: Repertoire TCRs were checked for matches against a reference library of SARS-CoV-2-specific TCRs that had been generated using the MIRA antigen-specificity platform. Breadth was defined as the fraction of unique TCRs that were SARS-CoV-2-associated, and depth was defined as the fraction of total T cells that were SARS-CoV-2-associated. Each spike-specific TCR was assigned to its reactive spike region and to a CD4 or CD8 class using the MIRA data. Log10-transformed breadth and depth values were compared by one-way ANOVA with Sidak's multiple comparisons tests. TCRdb took this table from immuneACCESS and kept in-frame rearrangements with V and J called. Such tables lack part of the clones; where checked against another copy, unresolved V genes explain under half of the gap, and the rest is unexplained. The DNA was the basis for D and trimming; V, J and clone size are from that table. For this sample the table gives about 120,000 clones, of which about 90% were detected only once. 7.5% of the sample comes from the top ten.

Based on the germline V gene (reference sequence), the CDR1 and CDR2 sequences are SEHNR and FQNEAQ. From the cysteine up to the phenylalanine, the CDR3 has a length of 15 residues. The kept DNA is CDR3 alone, 45 bases in frame from the first base. V sheds 5 bases and J sheds 5 bases, leaving 18 bases between their ends. Results the study describes overall, beyond this receptor: Because no samples from the day 14 peak response were available, repertoires could be characterized only after the peak T cell response. In the small 56-69-year group, the increase in depth fell short of significance, most likely because of low power. Most participants were white British and females outnumbered males, and the authors suggested that clonal diversity may have been underestimated. Conclusions about previously exposed vaccinees are limited, since just 5 to 7 AZD1222 recipients were seropositive for SARS-CoV-2 at baseline. Reportedly, almost half of the unique spike-specific TCRs recognized epitopes lying outside the regions that are mutated in the B.1.351 and B.1.1.7 variants. After two AZD1222 doses, both the breadth and the depth of spike-specific TCRs were significantly higher than at day 0 and than in MenACWY recipients. The vaccine-associated CD4 TCRs covered the entire spike protein, and the dominant responses fell in regions 160-218 and 743-854.

As to this clone: Its antigen is not yet known. No much larger clone is present one base from it, and per-base qualities are unavailable.

The time point label, read with the paper, signifies: baseline before first vaccination. Vaccinee samples were obtained from the UK trials COV001 and COV002, which included a single-blind randomized controlled phase 2/3 trial of AZD1222 (ChAdOx1 nCoV-19) in healthy adults. Trial participant PBMC samples were collected at day 0 and day 28 after the second dose for TCRbeta chain sequencing. The chain was built from TRBV7-9 and TRBJ2-5; TRBD1 is possibly the D segment (6 matching bases). The specimen was peripheral blood, collected on day 0 of AZD1222 vaccination. This clonotype was sampled from an adult in good health. The sequence in DNA is TGTGCCAGCAGCCCCGAACCGGGACAAATGGAGACCCAGTACTTC. It encodes CASSPEPGQMETQYF.